Below, 5 T cell receptor beta chains from the same sample are listed, as sequenced in a study of shared clonotypes between healthy human individuals. Repertoires were generated with immunoSEQ multiplex PCR, while TCRdb's copy carries only in-frame clones and drops some. This sample yields about 960,000 clones, of which 70% to 85% are seen a single time; approximately 1.5% belongs to the top ten. The specimen was memory CD4+ T cells sorted from blood. The subset denotes: CD45RA-negative fraction. The origin of the receptors is a young man in good health.

In this sample, this clone turned up a few times. This rearrangement joins TRBV7-9 to TRBJ1-4; D gene unclear. Germline lookup yields CDR1 SEHNR and CDR2 FQNEAQ (reference sequence). CDR3 length: 13 residues. Trimming pared 2 bases from V and 4 bases from J, leaving 5 bases between. CDR3 protein: CASSLNGNEKLFF. The CDR3 nucleotides are TGTGCCAGCAGCTTAAACGGTAATGAAAAACTGTTTTTT.

This chain joins TRBV9 and TRBJ2-1, with TRBD2 matching 8 bases. The CDR3 is made up of 16 amino acids. The J segment lost 6 bases and the V segment lost 0 bases, leaving 8 bases of the junction unmatched. Germline-derived CDR1 and CDR2 are SGDLS and YYNGEE. The CDR3 is CASSVGAGTSSNEQFF. DNA for the CDR3: TGTGCCAGCAGCGTAGGCGCAGGGACTAGTTCCAATGAGCAGTTCTTC.

V gene TRBV7-2 combines with J gene TRBJ2-7; TRBD2 matches 15 bases. The germline gives CDR1 SGHTA, CDR2 FQGNSA. V lost 4 bases, J lost 0 bases, and 10 bases stayed unmatched. The CDR3 runs to 19 residues. In nucleotides, the CDR3 is TGTGCCAGCAGCTCCAGAGTCGGACTAGCGGGAGGGGGCTCCTACGAGCAGTACTTC. Residues: CASSSRVGLAGGGSYEQYF. The full variable domain, in which reference TRBV7-2 and TRBJ2-7 provide the parts outside the CDR3, is GAGVSQSPSNKVTEKGKDVELRCDPISGHTALYWYRQSLGQGLEFLIYFQGNSAPDKSGLPSDRFSAERTGGSVSTLTIQRTQQEDSAVYLCASSSRVGLAGGGSYEQYFGPGTRLTVT.

This clone was seen only once. The gene calls are TRBV5-5 and TRBJ1-2, with a possible D match to TRBD1 (5 bases). Germline V gene lookup returns CDR1 SGHKS and CDR2 YYEKEE (reference sequence). Trimming left V 4 bases short and J 4 bases short, with 11 bases between. The CDR3 runs 13 residues. For the CDR3, the DNA is TGTGCCAGCAGCCAAGGGACGGCCTATGGCTACACCTTC. Translation: CASSQGTAYGYTF.

This sequence joins TRBV7-2 and TRBJ1-1; unclear D gene. V lost 5 bases and J 7 bases, leaving 11 bases between the germline ends. The germline V gene encodes CDR1 SGHTA and CDR2 FQGNSA. CDR3 length equals 12 residues. The DNA for the CDR3 is TGTGCCAGCAGCCGATCGTCCGATGAAGCTTTCTTT. This encodes CASSRSSDEAFF.